This TCR beta chain was sequenced during a study of cytomegalovirus exposure and HLA in healthy donors. In the study overall: The same platform was used for the 90 to 150 validation repertoires as for the roughly 660 first-cohort repertoires, as reported in a later analysis.

The study's findings and limits: Cytomegalovirus association was listed for 164 TCR beta chains. In a later analysis, first-cohort TCR clusters were found to tend to co-occur in the approximately 120 validation repertoires.

As to this clone: As yet, its antigen is unknown.

Trimming pared 2 bases from V and 7 bases from J, leaving 9 bases between. Germline V lookup: CDR1 MDHEN, CDR2 SYDVKM. The CDR3 has 13 residues. TCRdb keeps only in-frame clones here, not all; method: immunoSEQ multiplex PCR. The sample carries 170,000 or so clones, about 80% recorded once. Source material: PBMCs. The TCR originated in a woman younger than 35 in good health and CMV-seropositive. The chain employs TRBV28 and TRBJ2-1, with D unclear. CDR3 sequence: CASSLGFGNEQFF. CDR3 nucleotide sequence: TGTGCCAGCAGTTTAGGCTTCGGGAATGAGCAGTTCTTC.